This TCR beta chain was profiled in a study of blood T cell repertoires in COVID-19. Turning to the study itself: Collection of acute and convalescent COVID-19 samples took place in the United States, Italy and Spain.

Authors' analysis steps: Quantification of nucleated cells was approximated via reference gene primer amplification. TCRdb's copy holds only in-frame clones and misses some; the assay was immunoSEQ multiplex PCR. Clonal size and the V and J genes are those of that table, whereas D and trimming came from the DNA. The table shows under 300,000 clones, with less than 90% occurring only once. Germline V gene data show CDR1 as SGHAT and CDR2 as FQNNGV. Trimming pared 5 bases from V and 1 base from J, leaving 11 bases between. The length of the CDR3 is 14 residues. The TCR sequence derives from a woman between 40 and 55 years old who had recovered from COVID-19. The genes are TRBV11-2 and TRBJ1-1; D is undetermined. The sequenced material came from peripheral blood. The CDR3 bases are TGTGCCAGCAGCCCTTCTAGAAGGAACACTGAAGCTTTCTTT. It translates to CASSPSRRNTEAFF. Supplemented by reference TRBV11-2 and TRBJ1-1, the full variable domain reads EAGVAQSPRYKIIEKRQSVAFWCNPISGHATLYWYQQILGQGPKLLIQFQNNGVVDDSQLPKDRFSAERLKGVDSTLKIQPAKLEDSAVYLCASSPSRRNTEAFFGQGTRLTVV.